The 15 T cell receptor beta chains below were found in one sample sequenced in a study of blood T cell repertoires in COVID-19. This table comes from immunoSEQ multiplex PCR, and its TCRdb copy is limited to in-frame clones, with some not included. The repertoire has 120,000 or so clones, roughly 89% of them found once; the top ten carry about 4.7%. Sequenced sample: peripheral blood. Every receptor here comes from a man between 40 and 49 years old with acute or convalescent COVID-19.

The V gene is TRBV12-5, the J gene TRBJ1-6; TRBD1 might be the D (6 bases). The V gene lost 5 bases and the J gene lost 7 bases, with 15 bases spanning the gap. This CDR3 has 15 residues. Looked up from germline, CDR1 is LGHNT and CDR2 is FRNRAP. CDR3 nucleotide sequence: TGTGCTAGTGGTACCGGACAGCAAAAGAATTCACCCCTCCACTTT. Protein product: CASGTGQQKNSPLHF.

The CDR3 bases are TGTGCCAGCAGCCGGGGGACAGGTCAAAATCAGCCCCAGCATTTT. It codes for CASSRGTGQNQPQHF. This chain uses TRBV4-2 with TRBJ1-5; TRBD1 aligns across 8 bases. Germline V CDR1 and CDR2: LGHNA, YNFKEQ. The CDR3 runs to 15 residues. J gave up 4 bases and V 4 bases, and 6 bases lay outside the gene matches.

The rearrangement joins TRBV13 to TRBJ1-2, with D unclear. The germline V gene encodes CDR1 PRHDT and CDR2 FYEKMQ (reference sequence). The V and J ends lost 6 bases and 5 bases respectively, with 13 bases between them. The CDR3 runs to 13 residues. CDR3 DNA: TGTGCCAGCAGTTCCAGGAATTATTATGGCTACACCTTC. Amino acid sequence: CASSSRNYYGYTF. Complete variable domain (other parts from reference TRBV13 and TRBJ1-2): AAGVIQSPRHLIKEKRETATLKCYPIPRHDTVYWYQQGPGQDPQFLISFYEKMQSDKGSIPDRFSAQQFSDYHSELNMSSLELGDSALYFCASSSRNYYGYTFGSGTRLTVV.

V usage is TRBV2 and J usage is TRBJ1-1, with D possibly being TRBD1 (5 bases). Trimming took 5 bases from V and 2 from J, leaving 9 bases between them. This CDR3 region has 13 residues. Germline V gene lookup returns CDR1 SNHLY and CDR2 FYNNEI. CDR3 sequence reads: CASSMGLNTEAFF. The DNA of the CDR3 is TGTGCCAGCAGTATGGGGCTTAACACTGAAGCTTTCTTT.

J is TRBJ1-1 and V is TRBV5-1; 8 bases match TRBD1. Germline-derived CDR1 and CDR2 are SGHRS and YFSETQ. The junction had 3 bases not matched to a gene; V was cut back by 4 bases and J by 1 base. There are 14 residues in the CDR3. CDR3 sequence (DNA): TGCGCCAGCAGCGACAGGGGTCAGAACACTGAAGCTTTCTTT. This codes for CASSDRGQNTEAFF.

In its sample, this clone was seen a few times. The J gene is TRBJ2-1, the V gene TRBV5-1, with D possibly being TRBD2 (6 bases). From germline, CDR1 is SGHRS and CDR2 YFSETQ. CDR3 length equals 15 residues. With 3 bases removed from V and 0 bases from J, the gap between germline ends came to 10 bases. The CDR3 sequence: CASSYGAGSYNEQFF. In nucleotides, the CDR3 is TGCGCCAGCAGCTATGGAGCGGGCTCCTACAATGAGCAGTTCTTC.

The genes are TRBV30 and TRBJ2-5; a weak D match, TRBD1 (6 bases). Trimming took 0 bases from V and 4 from J, leaving 9 bases between them. Germline V gene sequence: CDR1 GTSNPN, CDR2 SVGIG (reference sequence). CDR3 size: 13 residues. This chain's CDR3 is CAWSVVGAETQYF. CDR3 DNA: TGTGCCTGGAGTGTAGTGGGGGCAGAGACCCAGTACTTC.

This sequence joins TRBV5-1 and TRBJ1-5; no clear D gene. Trimming pared 1 base from V and 1 base from J, leaving 9 bases between. CDR1 and CDR2 (germline): SGHRS, YFSETQ. This CDR3 spans 15 amino acids. The CDR3 DNA sequence: TGCGCCAGCAGCTTGAGTGGGGAGAGCAATCAGCCCCAGCATTTT. Protein sequence: CASSLSGESNQPQHF.

This clone was found once. The chain employs TRBV6-2 or TRBV6-3 and TRBJ1-2; TRBD1 aligns across 8 bases. Germline V gene lookup returns CDR1 MNHEY and CDR2 SVGEGT. With V trimmed by 1 base and J by 0 bases, 7 bases remained unmatched. This CDR3 comprises 17 residues. CDR3 in DNA: TGTGCCAGCAGTTACTGGGACAGGAGACACACTAACTATGGCTACACCTTC. Protein product: CASSYWDRRHTNYGYTF.

In DNA, the CDR3 is TGTGCCAGCAGTGCCCCGTGGACAGGGAGGAGCAATCAGCCCCAGCATTTT. It specifies CASSAPWTGRSNQPQHF. V and J are TRBV2 and TRBJ1-5; 8 bases align to TRBD1. This CDR3 spans 17 amino acids. Per germline, CDR1 SNHLY and CDR2 FYNNEI. Trimming took 4 bases from V and 1 from J; bases not matched to a gene: 9.

This rearrangement joins TRBV5-4 to TRBJ2-3; 10 bases are a match to TRBD1. CDR1 is SGHNT, CDR2 YYREEE, per germline (reference sequence). Trimming removed 4 bases from V and 6 bases from J; junction bases left unmatched: 8. CDR3 size: 15 residues. The CDR3 loop reads CASSPTGTGEDTQYF. DNA for the CDR3: TGTGCCAGCAGCCCGACCGGGACAGGGGAGGATACGCAGTATTTT.

The rearrangement links TRBV6-5 to TRBJ1-1, with 8 bases lining up with TRBD1. CDR3 length: 15 amino acids. Trimming removed 2 bases from V and 6 bases from J; junction bases left unmatched: 8. Germline V gene data show CDR1 as MNHEY and CDR2 as SVGAGI. The CDR3 here is CASSYGQGGVAEAFF. In nucleotides, the CDR3 is TGTGCCAGCAGTTACGGACAGGGCGGGGTCGCTGAAGCTTTCTTT.

The gene calls are TRBV6-2 or TRBV6-3 and TRBJ1-4; TRBD1 is a possible D gene (5 bases). This CDR3 has 14 residues. Germline CDR1 reads MNHEY; CDR2 reads SVGEGT. Trimming removed 2 bases at V and 8 bases at J, with 12 bases between. CDR3 loop: CASSYGQEGEKLFF. The CDR3 DNA reads as TGTGCCAGCAGTTACGGGCAGGAGGGGGAAAAACTGTTTTTT.

V is TRBV11-2 and J is TRBJ1-2; D not certain. The CDR3 runs 15 residues. The V end was cut by 5 bases, the J end by 6 bases, with 19 bases between. Germline CDR1 reads SGHAT; CDR2 reads FQNNGV. The CDR3 reads CASSASLGPKDGYTF. The CDR3 coding sequence is TGTGCCAGCAGCGCCAGTTTGGGCCCCAAAGATGGCTACACCTTC. The full variable domain, its missing parts supplied by reference TRBV11-2 and TRBJ1-2, is EAGVAQSPRYKIIEKRQSVAFWCNPISGHATLYWYQQILGQGPKLLIQFQNNGVVDDSQLPKDRFSAERLKGVDSTLKIQPAKLEDSAVYLCASSASLGPKDGYTFGSGTRLTVV.

The chain recombines TRBV7-9 with TRBJ1-2; possible D gene TRBD1, 5 bases. This CDR3 comprises 11 residues. The V gene lost 3 bases and the J gene lost 6 bases, with 5 bases spanning the gap. CDR1 and CDR2 (germline): SEHNR, FQNEAQ (reference sequence). The CDR3: CASSLTDGYTF. CDR3 coding DNA: TGTGCCAGCAGCTTGACAGATGGCTACACCTTC.